The next 18 T cell receptor beta chains were all read from a single sample in a study of Ad26.COV2.S vaccination and SARS-CoV-2 variants. The assay was immunoSEQ multiplex PCR, and TCRdb's table has in-frame clones only and misses some. The table lists about 390,000 clones, 88% of them singletons, with roughly 3.2% in the top ten. The treatment was: over 15 received Ad26.COV2.S at low or high dose, single or two shots; five or six received placebo; per-sample allocation not given. Day 63 after the first vaccine or placebo injection was the time point for sampling. The sequencing used peripheral blood, collected in a trial of Ad26.COV2.S vaccine versus placebo. All receptors come from a person between 18 and 65 years old who received the Ad26.COV2.S COVID-19 vaccine or a placebo.

The V gene is TRBV4-3, the J gene TRBJ1-3; D is unclear. Trimming took off 0 bases at V and 0 bases at J, with 3 bases between the two ends. CDR3 length: 14 residues. CDR1 and CDR2 from the germline V gene are LGHNA and YSLEER. The CDR3 region has the DNA TGCGCCAGCAGCCAAGAGCACTCTGGAAACACCATATATTTT. Protein sequence: CASSQEHSGNTIYF.

The rearrangement uses TRBV3-1 (or the pseudogene TRBV3-2) and TRBJ1-1; 8 bases line up with TRBD1. The CDR3 sequence is 14 residues long. Germline V CDR1 and CDR2: LGHDT, YNNKEL (reference sequence). After removal of 1 base from V and 10 bases from J, the junction contained 8 bases not matched to a gene. The CDR3, as DNA: TGTGCCAGCAGCCAAGTAACTCAGGGGGCCCGAGCTTTCTTT. This gives the protein CASSQVTQGARAFF.

Turning to this clone: This sample includes further DNA sequences coding for the same CDR3. CDR3 region: CSASTQETQYF. For the CDR3, the DNA is TGCAGTGCTAGTACACAAGAGACCCAGTACTTC. This chain joins TRBV20-1 and TRBJ2-5; no definite D call. From germline, CDR1 is DFQATT and CDR2 SNEGSKA (reference sequence). Trimming stripped 3 bases from V and 2 bases from J, with 4 bases between. CDR3 length: 11 amino acids.

V usage is TRBV13 and J usage is TRBJ1-1, with TRBD1 matching 9 bases. Germline CDR1 and CDR2: PRHDT and FYEKMQ (reference sequence). The V and J ends lost 6 bases and 5 bases, in that order; junction bases with no gene match: 16. CDR3 length: 17 residues. The CDR3 coding sequence is TGTGCCAGCAGGCAAGCTGTCGGGACAGGGACTTTTACTGAAGCTTTCTTT. Protein sequence: CASRQAVGTGTFTEAFF.

V and J are TRBV7-9 and TRBJ1-2; D possibly corresponds to TRBD1 (5 bases). Trimming pared 6 bases from V and 8 bases from J, leaving 19 bases between. This CDR3 is built from 14 residues. Per the germline V gene, CDR1 is SEHNR and CDR2 is FQNEAQ (reference sequence). Written as DNA, the CDR3 is TGTGCCAGCAGTCCCGATGGGGCAGGGCAGGGCTACACCTTC. Encoded protein: CASSPDGAGQGYTF.

The count of this clone is one. The J gene is TRBJ1-5, the V gene TRBV2, with 9 bases matching TRBD1. The CDR3 totals 15 residues. V lost 6 bases and J lost 3; bases outside the gene matches: 6. Per germline, CDR1 SNHLY and CDR2 FYNNEI. CDR3 amino acids: CASSGDRVINQPQHF. Here the CDR3 DNA reads TGTGCCAGCAGCGGGGACAGGGTGATCAATCAGCCCCAGCATTTT. Combining the CDR3 with reference TRBV2 and TRBJ1-5 gives the whole variable domain EPEVTQTPSHQVTQMGQEVILRCVPISNHLYFYWYRQILGQKVEFLVSFYNNEISEKSEIFDDQFSVERPDGSNFTLKIRSTKLEDSAMYFCASSGDRVINQPQHFGDGTRLSIL.

J is TRBJ2-2 and V is TRBV6-5; TRBD1 agrees at 8 bases. The CDR3 extends over 15 amino acids. V gave up 8 bases and J gave up 3 bases; unmatched junction bases: 8. Germline CDR1 and CDR2: MNHEY and SVGAGI. CDR3 amino acids: CASFVGTGYTGELFF. CDR3 sequence (DNA): TGTGCCAGCTTTGTAGGGACAGGATACACCGGGGAGCTGTTTTTT.

In DNA, the CDR3 is TGTGCCAGCAGCCCTGACAGGGGTGGCACTGAAGCTTTCTTT. It specifies CASSPDRGGTEAFF. The chain joins TRBV11-2 to TRBJ1-1; 8 bases map to TRBD1. Germline loops: CDR1 SGHAT, CDR2 FQNNGV. The CDR3 extends over 14 amino acids. J was trimmed by 4 bases and V by 5 bases; bases with no gene match: 6.

The chain links TRBV6-5 to TRBJ1-1; 7 bases agree with TRBD1. Looked up from germline, CDR1 is MNHEY and CDR2 is SVGAGI. CDR3 length: 15 amino acids. V gave up 8 bases and J gave up 0 bases; unmatched junction bases: 9. CDR3 protein: CASHRGTVMNTEAFF. CDR3 bases: TGTGCCAGCCATCGGGGGACAGTCATGAACACTGAAGCTTTCTTT.

The chain is built from TRBV12-5 and TRBJ2-7; D might be TRBD1 (6 bases). Trimming removed 2 bases at V and 2 bases at J, with 16 bases between. The CDR3 extends over 16 amino acids. Germline-derived CDR1 and CDR2 are LGHNT and FRNRAP. In DNA, the CDR3 is TGTGCTAGTGGTTTGATCAGTGCAGGGGCGACCTACGAGCAGTACTTC. Translated: CASGLISAGATYEQYF.

This clone was found once. Other DNA variants within this sample encode the same CDR3. V is TRBV3-1 (or the pseudogene TRBV3-2) and J is TRBJ1-6; D remains ambiguous. The CDR3 is made up of 13 amino acids. Germline CDR1 and CDR2: LGHDT and YNNKEL (reference sequence). The V and J ends lost 0 bases and 8 bases respectively, with 5 bases between them. The CDR3 is CASSQDQDSPLHF. CDR3 nucleotides: TGTGCCAGCAGCCAAGATCAGGATTCACCCCTCCACTTT.

Regarding this clone: The sample carries other DNA sequences with the same CDR3. The chain couples TRBV6-1 to TRBJ1-5; D is ambiguous. CDR1 is MNHNS and CDR2 is SASEGT in the germline V gene. The CDR3 totals 13 residues. Between the trimmed V and J ends, which lost 1 base and 5 bases, there was a span of 6 bases. CDR3 coding DNA: TGTGCCAGCAGTGAAGTAAGCTATCAGCCCCAGCATTTT. This codes for CASSEVSYQPQHF.

V and J are TRBV12-3 or TRBV12-4 and TRBJ1-1, with unresolved D. With 7 bases removed from V and 1 base from J, the gap between germline ends came to 10 bases. This CDR3 has 13 amino acids. CDR3 sequence: CASTLASNTEAFF. CDR3 DNA sequence: TGTGCCAGCACCCTCGCCTCGAACACTGAAGCTTTCTTT.

This clone was recorded a few times. The gene calls are TRBV5-4 and TRBJ2-1, with TRBD2 matching 12 bases. CDR1 is SGHNT and CDR2 is YYREEE in the germline V gene (reference sequence). Losses at the gene ends were 1 base for V and 6 bases for J; bases not matched to a gene: 2. The CDR3 extends over 15 amino acids. The CDR3 loop reads CASSLRTSGANEQFF. CDR3 in DNA: TGTGCCAGCAGCTTGAGGACTAGCGGGGCCAATGAGCAGTTCTTC.

The rearrangement links TRBV15 to TRBJ2-7; D is unresolved. V lost 3 bases and J lost 3, with 18 bases in between. CDR1 is LNHNV, CDR2 YYDKDF, per germline (reference sequence). There are 16 residues in the CDR3. CDR3 DNA sequence: TGTGCCACCAGCAGGTCTGCCGGGCCAGGCTACTACGAGCAGTACTTC. Amino acid sequence: CATSRSAGPGYYEQYF.

This chain joins TRBV3-1 (or the pseudogene TRBV3-2) and TRBJ2-3; TRBD2 might be the D (5 bases). V shed 4 bases and J shed 3 bases, with 8 bases lying between them. The CDR3 loop spans 13 amino acids. CDR1 and CDR2 from the germline V gene are LGHDT and YNNKEL (reference sequence). The CDR3 loop reads CASSRERTDTQYF. CDR3 nucleotides: TGTGCCAGCAGCCGGGAGAGGACAGATACGCAGTATTTT.

The rearrangement links TRBV18 to TRBJ2-7; D is unclear. The V end lost 5 bases, the J end lost 4 bases, and 12 bases lay between the germline ends. Per germline, CDR1 KGHSH and CDR2 LQKENI. The CDR3 consists of 13 residues. CDR3 protein: CASSSRAAYEQYF. The DNA for the CDR3 is TGTGCCAGCTCATCACGGGCCGCTTACGAGCAGTACTTC. The whole variable domain, filled in from reference TRBV18 and TRBJ2-7, reads NAGVMQNPRHLVRRRGQEARLRCSPMKGHSHVYWYRQLPEEGLKFMVYLQKENIIDESGMPKERFSAEFPKEGPSILRIQQVVRGDSAAYFCASSSRAAYEQYFGPGTRLTVT.

J is TRBJ1-2 and V is TRBV19; perhaps TRBD1 as D (6 bases). Germline V gives CDR1 LNHDA, CDR2 SQIVND (reference sequence). V dropped 6 bases and J dropped 3 bases, with 11 bases sitting between them. The CDR3 is 13 amino acids. CDR3 nucleotide sequence: TGTGCCAGTAGCGTCCAGGGGCACTATGGCTACACCTTC. Its translation: CASSVQGHYGYTF.